The clone carrying this T cell receptor beta chain was detected a few times. TCR beta CDR3 sequences were amplified from RNA transcripts. When the TCR CDR3 underwent first-round RT-PCR, the HTBI primer set was used. TCRdb ran MiXCR on the multiplex PCR reads and lists one entry per CDR3 protein. The sample holds hundreds of thousands of distinct CDR3 sequences, around 13% seen once. These data come from a study of T cells in Graves' hyperthyroidism and ophthalmopathy. V lost 4 bases and J 1 base, leaving 16 bases between the germline ends. Germline V gives CDR1 SQVTM, CDR2 ANQGSEA. This CDR3 has 16 residues.

This chain uses TRBV29-1 with TRBJ2-2; unclear D gene. The receptor's source is a woman under 30 with Graves' hyperthyroidism. Material: blood. In nucleotides, the CDR3 is TGCAGCGTTGGGGTAGGCCCCGGGCTGAACACCGGGGAGCTGTTTTTT. Protein: CSVGVGPGLNTGELFF.